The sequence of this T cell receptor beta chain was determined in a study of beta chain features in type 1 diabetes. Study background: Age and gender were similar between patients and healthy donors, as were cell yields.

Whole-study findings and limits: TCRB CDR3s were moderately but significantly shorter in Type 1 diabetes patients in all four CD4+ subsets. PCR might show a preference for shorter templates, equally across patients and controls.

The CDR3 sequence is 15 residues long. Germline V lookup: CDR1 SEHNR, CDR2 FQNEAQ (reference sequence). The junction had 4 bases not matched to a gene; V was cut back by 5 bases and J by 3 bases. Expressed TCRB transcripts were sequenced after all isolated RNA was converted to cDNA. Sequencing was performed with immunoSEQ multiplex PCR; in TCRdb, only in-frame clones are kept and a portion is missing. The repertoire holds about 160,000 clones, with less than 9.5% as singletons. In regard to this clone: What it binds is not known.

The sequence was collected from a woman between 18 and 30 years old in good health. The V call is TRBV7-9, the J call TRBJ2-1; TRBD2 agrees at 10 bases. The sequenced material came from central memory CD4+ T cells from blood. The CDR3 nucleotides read TGTGCCAGCAGCACTAGCGGGAAGGTCTACAATGAGCAGTTCTTC. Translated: CASSTSGKVYNEQFF.